This TCR beta chain was retrieved from a study of human T cells and chemical hapten exposure (TCRdb year 2021). Background on the whole study: For sensitization, 2% DPC in acetone was applied to a 2 cm by 2 cm area of upper inner arm skin. Patients additionally received weekly therapeutic DPC doses to the scalp throughout the approximately 22-week study period. Patch testing was done on the upper back using Finn chambers containing 0.01% DPC, and results were scored after 6 days according to International Contact Dermatitis Research Group standards. Alopecia areata with under or over 50% scalp involvement, alopecia totalis and alopecia universalis were represented in the patient cohort, which was mostly female. Libraries were pooled for sequencing, and variation in per-sample TCR yields was attributed mainly to small differences in library volumes within the pool. In alopecia patients, the study followed how the peripheral blood TCR repertoire changed in vivo over primary and secondary sensitization to diphenylcyclopropenone (DPC), a hapten. Blood samples were taken from patients before sensitization (week 0) and then at 2, 6 and about 24 weeks after DPC sensitization. Blood for TCR sequencing was provided by twenty-nine alopecia patients at one to four time points (pre-sensitization, 2, 6 and 24 weeks).

Broad study findings and their caveats: Significantly more large CDR3 similarity clusters were formed by expanded TCRs than by pre-sensitization or healthy control sets, consistent with antigen-driven responses. DPC sensitization did not change how many TCRs were above 1 in 1000 frequency, and no evidence was found of alterations in global repertoire structure. Patch test score was positively correlated with the number of PT1 expanded TCRs, with significance at thresholds 8, 16 and 32 but not at 4. Alopecia, a presumed autoimmune disease, was present in all patients, so the immune response of the patients might differ from that of healthy individuals. After repeated subsampling, changes were observed in the strength of the expansion versus patch-test correlation and in the threshold at which the correlation became significant.

This clonotype was seen a handful of times. Its antigen is currently not known. No much larger clonotype is one base removed from it; base qualities were not supplied. Library preparation used RACE. The sample was run on a NextSeq 500. Library preparation attached unique molecular identifiers to individual cDNA molecules for quantitative, reproducible TCR counting. From each blood RNA sample, both TCR alpha and TCR beta chains were sequenced. In the source study's methods: The median number of TCRs per sample was around 100,000, ranging from about 20,000 to 700,000. V, J and CDR3 annotation of the TCR reads was performed with the Decombinator software suite. For the PS versus PT1 abundance plots, all samples were subsampled to the same number of TCRs (28,000). Expanded TCRs were defined as absent before sensitization and observed at least eight times at the 2-week time point. TCRdb applied fastp at Q25 and MiXCR to the public reads, then kept only in-frame beta chains. CDR3 protein sequences are deduplicated, and each keeps its most common genes and DNA. The V and J calls here are based on TCRdb, not the publication. Recorded for this sample are 50,000 to 60,000 distinct CDR3 sequences; roughly 12% of them occurred a single time. The biggest ten clones account for 2% to 3% of the sample.

The time point label here, explained by the study, means: patch test 3, about 24 weeks after DPC sensitization. What this sample's treatment or condition label stands for: therapeutic diphenylcyclopropenone sensitization with weekly scalp DPC. At each patch-test visit, blood was drawn before the patch test was applied. Patients were considered eligible if aged 18 to 70, diagnosed with alopecia and deemed suitable for DPC therapy, and patients were excluded if pregnant. Total RNA was extracted from unfractionated whole blood that had been collected in Tempus Blood RNA tubes. The input for sequencing was whole blood, taken in connection with sensitization to the hapten diphenylcyclopropenone (DPC). The receptor was derived from a young man with alopecia areata. Some clones in this sample may be carry-over from other donors' samples.

CDR3 sequence: CASSFQGMNTEAFF. DNA sequence: TGTGCCAGCAGTTTCCAGGGGATGAACACTGAAGCTTTCTTT. Rearrangement joined TRBV12-3 or TRBV12-4 to TRBJ1-1, and TRBD1 may be the D gene, going by 6 matching bases. V loses 3 bases of germline sequence and J loses 0 bases, and the interval between the two ends is 8 bases. Including the terminal cysteine and phenylalanine, the CDR3 comprises 14 residues. Only CDR3 DNA remains: 42 bases, in frame from the first base.